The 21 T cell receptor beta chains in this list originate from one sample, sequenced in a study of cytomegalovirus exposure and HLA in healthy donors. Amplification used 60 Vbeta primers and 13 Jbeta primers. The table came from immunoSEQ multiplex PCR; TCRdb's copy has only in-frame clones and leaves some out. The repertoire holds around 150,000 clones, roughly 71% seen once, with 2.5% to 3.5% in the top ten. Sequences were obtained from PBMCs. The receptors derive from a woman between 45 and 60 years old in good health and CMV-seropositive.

CDR3 DNA: TGCAGCAAAGACAGGGAATTCTACGGGGAGCTGTTTTTT. Its translation: CSKDREFYGELFF. The chain carries TRBV29-1 and TRBJ2-2, with 7 bases identical to TRBD1. The CDR3 sequence is 13 residues long. Germline-derived CDR1 and CDR2 are SQVTM and ANQGSEA. V shed 8 bases, J shed 7 bases, and the junction held 10 bases outside the gene matches.

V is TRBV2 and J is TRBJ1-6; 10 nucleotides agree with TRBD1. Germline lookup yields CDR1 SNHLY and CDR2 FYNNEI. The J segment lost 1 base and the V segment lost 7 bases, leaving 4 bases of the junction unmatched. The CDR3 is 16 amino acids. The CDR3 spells CASNRQGASYNSPLHF. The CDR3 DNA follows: TGTGCCAGCAATAGACAGGGGGCGTCCTATAATTCACCCCTCCACTTT. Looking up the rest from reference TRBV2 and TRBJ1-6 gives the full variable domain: EPEVTQTPSHQVTQMGQEVILRCVPISNHLYFYWYRQILGQKVEFLVSFYNNEISEKSEIFDDQFSVERPDGSNFTLKIRSTKLEDSAMYFCASNRQGASYNSPLHFGNGTRLTVT.

The CDR3 spells CASSLVGSNQPQHF. As DNA, the CDR3 is TGTGCCAGCAGCTTGGTCGGTAGCAATCAGCCCCAGCATTTT. This chain connects TRBV5-6 to TRBJ1-5; no reliable D call. Germline-derived CDR1 and CDR2 are SGHDT and YYEEEE. With 0 bases removed from V and 0 bases from J, the gap between germline ends came to 4 bases. The CDR3 is made up of 14 amino acids.

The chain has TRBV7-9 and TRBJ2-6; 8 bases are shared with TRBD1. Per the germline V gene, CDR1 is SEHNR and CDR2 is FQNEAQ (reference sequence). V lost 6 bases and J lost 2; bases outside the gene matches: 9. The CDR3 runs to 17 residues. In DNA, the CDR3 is TGTGCCAGCAGTCAACCGGACAGGGCCCCTGGGGCCAACGTCCTGACTTTC. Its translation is CASSQPDRAPGANVLTF.

CDR3 sequence: CASRTTGTGRDQPQHF. In nucleotides, the CDR3 is TGTGCCAGTAGAACCACTGGGACCGGGAGGGATCAGCCCCAGCATTTT. The chain carries TRBV19 and TRBJ1-5; D may be TRBD1 (5 bases). CDR1 and CDR2 (germline): LNHDA, SQIVND (reference sequence). The CDR3 runs 16 residues. V lost 6 bases to trimming and J lost 5 bases, with 20 bases between them.

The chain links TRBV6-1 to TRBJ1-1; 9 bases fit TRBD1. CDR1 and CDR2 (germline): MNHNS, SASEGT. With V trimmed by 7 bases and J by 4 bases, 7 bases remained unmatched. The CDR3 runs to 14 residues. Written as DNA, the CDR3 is TGTGCCAGCATACTCACAGGGGGCCTCACTGAAGCTTTCTTT. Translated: CASILTGGLTEAFF.

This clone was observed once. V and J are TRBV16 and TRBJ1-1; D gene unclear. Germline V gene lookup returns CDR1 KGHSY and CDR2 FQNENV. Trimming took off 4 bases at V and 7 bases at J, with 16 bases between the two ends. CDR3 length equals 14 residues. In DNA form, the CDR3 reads TGTGCCAGCAGCCCCTCTCTCAGTTGGTGTGAAGCTTTCTTT. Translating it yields CASSPSLSWCEAFF.

CDR3 DNA: TGTGCCACCTCCCAGGGTCAGCCCCAGCATTTT. It translates to CATSQGQPQHF. The chain carries TRBV19 and TRBJ1-5; maybe TRBD1 (5 bases). Germline values: CDR1 LNHDA, CDR2 SQIVND (reference sequence). There are 11 residues in the CDR3. V was clipped by 10 bases and J by 6 bases, with 10 bases between them.

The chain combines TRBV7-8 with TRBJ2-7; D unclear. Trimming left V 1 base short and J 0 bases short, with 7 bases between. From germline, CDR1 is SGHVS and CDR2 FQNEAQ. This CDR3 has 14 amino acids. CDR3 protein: CASSLGSNSYEQYF. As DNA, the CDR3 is TGTGCCAGCAGCTTAGGCAGTAACTCCTACGAGCAGTACTTC.

CDR3 sequence: CASGHIPLQYF. The CDR3 DNA reads as TGTGCCAGCGGACATATTCCTTTGCAGTATTTT. The chain recombines TRBV27 with TRBJ2-3, with TRBD1 as a possible D gene (5 bases). V shed 8 bases and J shed 11 bases, with 14 bases lying between them. The CDR3 runs 11 residues. Germline V gene sequence: CDR1 MNHEY, CDR2 SMNVEV (reference sequence).

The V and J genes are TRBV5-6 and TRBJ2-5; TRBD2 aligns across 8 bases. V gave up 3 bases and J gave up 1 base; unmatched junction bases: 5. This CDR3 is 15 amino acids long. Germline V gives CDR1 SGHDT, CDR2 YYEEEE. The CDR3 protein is CASSSAGASQETQYF. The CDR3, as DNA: TGTGCCAGCAGCTCAGCGGGGGCTTCCCAAGAGACCCAGTACTTC.

The CDR3 coding sequence is TGCGCCAGCAGCCCTGGGACAGGGGCGAATCAGCCCCAGCATTTT. It is translated as CASSPGTGANQPQHF. V is TRBV5-1 and J is TRBJ1-5, with TRBD1 matching 10 bases. Germline loops: CDR1 SGHRS, CDR2 YFSETQ. Unmatched junction bases numbered 5, after V lost 4 bases and J lost 4 bases. The CDR3 is 15 amino acids.

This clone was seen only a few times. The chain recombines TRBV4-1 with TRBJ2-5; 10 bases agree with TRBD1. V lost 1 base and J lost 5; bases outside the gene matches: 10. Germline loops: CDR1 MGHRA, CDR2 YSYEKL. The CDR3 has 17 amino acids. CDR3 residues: CASSQVSGTGVGETQYF. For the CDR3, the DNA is TGCGCCAGCAGCCAAGTCTCCGGGACAGGGGTCGGTGAGACCCAGTACTTC.

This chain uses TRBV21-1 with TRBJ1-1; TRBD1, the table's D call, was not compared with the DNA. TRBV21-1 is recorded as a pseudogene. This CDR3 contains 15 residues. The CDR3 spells CASRSGQTQNTEAFF. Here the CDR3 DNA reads TGTGCCAGCAGGTCGGGACAGACTCAGAACACTGAAGCTTTCTTT.

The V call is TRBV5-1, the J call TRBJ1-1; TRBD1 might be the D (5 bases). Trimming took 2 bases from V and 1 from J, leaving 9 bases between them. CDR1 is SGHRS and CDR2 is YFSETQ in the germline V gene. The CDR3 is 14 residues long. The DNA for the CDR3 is TGCGCCAGCAGCTTAAAGGGGCAGAACACTGAAGCTTTCTTT. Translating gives CASSLKGQNTEAFF.

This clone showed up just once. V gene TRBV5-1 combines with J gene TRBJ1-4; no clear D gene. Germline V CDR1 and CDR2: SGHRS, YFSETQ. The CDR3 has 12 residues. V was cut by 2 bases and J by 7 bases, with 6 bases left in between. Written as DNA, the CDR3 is TGCGCCAGCAGCTTCGCGGGTGAAAAACTGTTTTTT. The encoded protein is CASSFAGEKLFF.

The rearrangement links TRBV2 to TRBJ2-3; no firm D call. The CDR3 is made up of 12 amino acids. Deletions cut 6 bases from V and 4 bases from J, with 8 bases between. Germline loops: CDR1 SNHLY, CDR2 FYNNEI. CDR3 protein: CASSPNSDTQYF. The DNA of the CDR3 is TGTGCCAGCAGCCCCAACTCAGATACGCAGTATTTT.

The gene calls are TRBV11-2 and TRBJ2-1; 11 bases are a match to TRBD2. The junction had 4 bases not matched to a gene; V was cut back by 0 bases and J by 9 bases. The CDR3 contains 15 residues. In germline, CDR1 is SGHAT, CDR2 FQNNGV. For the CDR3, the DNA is TGTGCCAGCAGCTTAGATCGGGGACTAGCGGTTGAGCAGTTCTTC. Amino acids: CASSLDRGLAVEQFF.

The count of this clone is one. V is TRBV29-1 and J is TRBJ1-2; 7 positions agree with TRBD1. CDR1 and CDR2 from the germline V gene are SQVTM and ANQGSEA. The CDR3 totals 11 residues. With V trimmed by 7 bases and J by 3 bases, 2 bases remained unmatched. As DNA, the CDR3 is TGCAGCGCCGGGACAGACTATGGCTACACCTTC. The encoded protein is CSAGTDYGYTF.

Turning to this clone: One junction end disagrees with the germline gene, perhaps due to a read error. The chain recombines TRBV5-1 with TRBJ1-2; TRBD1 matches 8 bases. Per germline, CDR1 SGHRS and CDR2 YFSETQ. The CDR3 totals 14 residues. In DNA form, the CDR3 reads TGCGTCAGCAGCCCCGAGACAGGGGTTAGGGGCTACACCTTC. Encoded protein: CVSSPETGVRGYTF.

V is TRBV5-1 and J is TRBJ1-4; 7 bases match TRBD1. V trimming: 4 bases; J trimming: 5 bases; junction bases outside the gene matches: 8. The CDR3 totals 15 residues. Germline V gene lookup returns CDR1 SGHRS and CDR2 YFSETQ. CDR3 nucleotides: TGCGCCAGCAGCGAGACCGGGACAGAGAATGAAAAACTGTTTTTT. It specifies CASSETGTENEKLFF.